This T cell receptor beta chain stems from a study of cytomegalovirus exposure and HLA in healthy donors. Study-wide points: An analysis that was carried out later associated 17,000 or so TCR beta sequences with HLA alleles at 0.05 false discovery rate.

As to this clone: Its antigen is as yet unknown.

Primers: 60 Vbeta forward and 13 Jbeta reverse. The assay was immunoSEQ multiplex PCR, and TCRdb's table has in-frame clones only and misses some. The repertoire holds tens of thousands of clones, with around 67% as singletons. V dropped 4 bases and J dropped 7; count of bases not matched to a gene: 11. Germline lookup yields CDR1 MDHEN and CDR2 SYDVKM. CDR3 size: 15 residues. The origin of this receptor is a woman aged 45-60 years in good health and CMV-seropositive. Sequenced input: PBMCs. V is TRBV28 and J is TRBJ1-2, with 8 bases lining up with TRBD1. The CDR3 nucleotides are TGTGCCAGCAGTTCCTTTCAGGGGGCAGGGGTTGGCTACACCTTC. It specifies CASSSFQGAGVGYTF.